This is a list of T cell receptor beta chains from one sample in a study of blood T cells in healthy people across ages. TCRdb re-analysed the 5' RACE reads in MiXCR, keeping a single row per CDR3 protein. Found here are 650,000 to 900,000 distinct CDR3 sequences, less than 80% of them singletons; the top ten hold roughly 25%. The sequencing sample was made of blood. Receptor source: a man aged 30 to 45 in good health. Each CDR3 is given with its conserved first and last residue. The D gene is left open where the match is weak. Some rows mark clone size as missing; the rest say once, few, many or name a class of expanded clone.

d_gene,abundance,v_gene,j_gene,CDR3aa,CDR3nt
.,.,TRBV28,TRBJ2-3,CAIKSFRGILTSTDTQYF,TGTGCCATCAAAAGTTTTCGGGGGATCCTAACTAGCACAGATACGCAGTATTTT
.,.,TRBV20-1,TRBJ2-5,CSAAPFQETQYF,TGCAGTGCCGCCCCTTTTCAAGAGACCCAGTACTTC
.,.,TRBV3-1,TRBJ2-7,CASSPHAYEQYF,TGTGCCAGCAGCCCACATGCCTACGAGCAGTACTTC
.,.,TRBV9,TRBJ2-1,CASSVTAGRYNEQFF,TGTGCCAGCAGCGTAACTGCAGGGCGCTACAATGAGCAGTTCTTC
TRBD2,few,TRBV20-1,TRBJ2-1,CSAREPSGGASEQFF,TGCAGTGCTAGGGAGCCTAGCGGGGGGGCCAGTGAGCAGTTCTTC
TRBD2,.,TRBV4-1,TRBJ2-1,CASSASRGVGYNEQFF,TGCGCCAGCAGCGCCTCGCGGGGGGTTGGCTACAATGAGCAGTTCTTC
.,.,TRBV7-3,TRBJ2-1,CASSLTVSGNDEQFF,TGTGCCAGCAGCTTAACAGTCTCAGGGAATGATGAGCAGTTCTTC
TRBD1,few,TRBV28,TRBJ1-2,CASSLPQTGLNGYTF,TGTGCCAGCAGTTTACCCCAGACAGGGTTAAATGGCTACACCTTC
.,.,TRBV2,TRBJ2-7,CASTDSEQYF,TGTGCCAGCACGGACAGTGAGCAGTACTTC
TRBD2,many,TRBV29-1,TRBJ2-3,CSVAGGPSTDTQYF,TGCAGCGTTGCGGGGGGGCCGAGCACAGATACGCAGTATTTT
TRBD1,.,TRBV7-2,TRBJ1-2,CASSARGDRAINYGYTF,TGTGCCAGCAGCGCCAGGGGGGACAGGGCTATTAACTATGGCTACACCTTC
.,few,TRBV6-5,TRBJ1-4,CASSYSAGNEKLFF,TGTGCCAGCAGTTACTCGGCTGGGAATGAAAAACTGTTTTTT
.,.,TRBV21-1,TRBJ2-3,CASSSGLDAGADTQYF,TGTGCCAGCAGCTCCGGGTTAGACGCGGGGGCAGATACGCAGTATTTT
TRBD2,.,TRBV13,TRBJ2-3,CASSSLASTDTQYF,TGTGCCAGCAGCTCACTAGCGAGCACAGATACGCAGTATTTT
TRBD1,.,TRBV5-1,TRBJ2-7,CASSLGRRTGTYEQYF,TGCGCCAGCAGCTTGGGCCGGCGGACAGGCACCTACGAGCAGTACTTC
.,.,TRBV9,TRBJ2-1,CASSVDPRGTMDEQFF,TGTGCCAGCAGCGTAGACCCCCGGGGCACAATGGATGAGCAGTTCTTC
TRBD2,few,TRBV5-1,TRBJ2-1,CASSLVASGGAAKNEQFF,TGCGCCAGCAGCTTGGTGGCTAGCGGGGGGGCCGCAAAAAATGAGCAGTTCTTC
.,few,TRBV20-1,TRBJ2-7,CSGGLSYEQYF,TGCAGTGGAGGTCTCTCCTACGAGCAGTACTTC
.,.,TRBV20-1,TRBJ2-6,CSASPSLSGANVLTF,TGCAGTGCTAGCCCATCTCTCTCTGGGGCCAACGTCCTGACTTTC
.,many,TRBV28,TRBJ2-5,CAEQGRGETQYF,TGTGCCGAACAGGGGAGGGGCGAGACCCAGTACTTC
TRBD2,.,TRBV6-6,TRBJ2-7,CASSPLVAGGSYEQYF,TGTGCCAGCAGCCCTTTGGTAGCGGGGGGTTCCTACGAGCAGTACTTC
.,once,TRBV29-1,TRBJ2-2,CSVIPISGGIPGELFF,TGCAGTGTTATTCCAATTTCGGGGGGCATACCCGGGGAGCTGTTTTTT
.,few,TRBV6-1,TRBJ2-1,CASSEGVNEQFF,TGTGCCAGCAGTGAAGGAGTCAATGAGCAGTTCTTC
TRBD1,.,TRBV9,TRBJ1-2,CASSGEETGFYGYTF,TGTGCCAGCAGCGGAGAAGAGACAGGGTTTTATGGCTACACCTTC
.,.,TRBV15,TRBJ2-7,CATSRPGQGLGEQYF,TGTGCCACCAGCAGACCGGGGCAGGGATTAGGCGAGCAGTACTTC
TRBD1,.,TRBV5-1,TRBJ2-7,CASSWATTGQGYEQYF,TGCGCCAGCAGCTGGGCTACTACGGGACAGGGGTACGAGCAGTACTTC
TRBD1,.,TRBV4-2,TRBJ2-5,CASSHTRGLLETQYF,TGTGCCAGCAGCCATACCAGGGGGCTTTTAGAGACCCAGTACTTC
.,.,TRBV7-8,TRBJ1-1,CASSPARLANTEAFF,TGTGCCAGCAGCCCCGCTCGCTTAGCGAACACTGAAGCTTTCTTT
.,.,TRBV28,TRBJ2-7,CASSLIRNEQYF,TGTGCCAGCAGTCTCATCAGGAACGAGCAGTACTTC
.,.,TRBV6-5,TRBJ2-3,CASSPDSPSTDTQYF,TGTGCCAGCAGTCCCGACAGTCCTAGCACAGATACGCAGTATTTT
.,.,TRBV2,TRBJ2-7,CASSDPAATYEQYF,TGTGCCAGCAGTGACCCGGCAGCTACCTACGAGCAGTACTTC
.,.,TRBV6-2/TRBV6-3,TRBJ2-3,CASSNYRDDTQYF,TGTGCCAGCAGTAATTACAGGGACGATACGCAGTATTTT
TRBD2,.,TRBV29-1,TRBJ2-7,CSVPGLDSYEQYF,TGCAGCGTACCGGGACTAGACTCCTACGAGCAGTACTTC